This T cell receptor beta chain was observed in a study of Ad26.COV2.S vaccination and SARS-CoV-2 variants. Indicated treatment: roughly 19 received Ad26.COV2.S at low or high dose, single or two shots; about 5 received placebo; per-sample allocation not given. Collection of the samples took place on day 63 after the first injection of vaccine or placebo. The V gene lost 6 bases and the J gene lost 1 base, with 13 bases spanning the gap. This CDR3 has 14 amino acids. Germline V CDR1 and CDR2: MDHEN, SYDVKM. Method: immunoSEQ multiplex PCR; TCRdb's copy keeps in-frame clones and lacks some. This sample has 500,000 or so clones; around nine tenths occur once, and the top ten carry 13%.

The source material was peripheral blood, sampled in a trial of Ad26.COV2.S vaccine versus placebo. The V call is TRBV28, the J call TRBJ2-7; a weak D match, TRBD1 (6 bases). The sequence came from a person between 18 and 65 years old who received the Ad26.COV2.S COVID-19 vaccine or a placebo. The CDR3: CASREQGESYEQYF. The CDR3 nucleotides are TGTGCCAGCAGGGAACAGGGTGAATCCTACGAGCAGTACTTC.